This T cell receptor (beta chain) was recovered during a study of cytomegalovirus exposure and HLA in healthy donors. For the study at large: A prior analysis found 117 million unique TCR beta sequences from some 190 million T cells.

The CDR3 totals 14 residues. Germline CDR1 and CDR2: MDHEN and SYDVKM. Deletions cut 8 bases from V and 5 bases from J, with 16 bases between. When sampled, the donors appeared nominally healthy, though they likely had unrecorded immune exposures. Findings and limits, study-wide: A previous analysis found most TCR beta V segments productive roughly 87% or roughly 30% of the time. Altogether, some 170 TCR beta chains were recorded as cytomegalovirus-associated.

The sample holds one count of this clone. Antigen unknown. PCR involved 60 Vbeta and 13 Jbeta primers. The protocol was immunoSEQ multiplex PCR, while the TCRdb copy is restricted to in-frame clones and leaves out a portion. This table holds 110,000 to 150,000 clones, roughly four fifths found once. Sequencing was done on a sample of PBMCs. The sequence was obtained from a female donor in good health and CMV-seronegative. The chain recombines TRBV28 with TRBJ2-1; no definite D call. The chain's CDR3 is CASSSMRPNNEQFF. Here the CDR3 DNA reads TGTGCCAGCTCGTCCATGAGGCCTAACAATGAGCAGTTCTTC.